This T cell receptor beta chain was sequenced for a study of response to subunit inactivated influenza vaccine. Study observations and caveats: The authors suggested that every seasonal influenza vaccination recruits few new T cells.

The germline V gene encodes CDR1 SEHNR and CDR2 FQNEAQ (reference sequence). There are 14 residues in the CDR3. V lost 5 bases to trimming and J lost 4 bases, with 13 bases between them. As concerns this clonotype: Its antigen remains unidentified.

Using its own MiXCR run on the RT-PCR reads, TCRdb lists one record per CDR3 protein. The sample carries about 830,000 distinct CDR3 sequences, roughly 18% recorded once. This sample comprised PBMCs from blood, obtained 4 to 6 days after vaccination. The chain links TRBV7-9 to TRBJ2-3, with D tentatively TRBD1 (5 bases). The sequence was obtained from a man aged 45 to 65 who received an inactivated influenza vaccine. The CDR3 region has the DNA TGTGCCAGCAGCCCCTCTGGGGCCCCAGATACGCAGTATTTT. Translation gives CASSPSGAPDTQYF. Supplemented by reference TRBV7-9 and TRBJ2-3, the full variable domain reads DTGVSQNPRHKITKRGQNVTFRCDPISEHNRLYWYRQTLGQGPEFLTYFQNEAQLEKSRLLSDRFSAERPKGSFSTLEIQRTEQGDSAMYLCASSPSGAPDTQYFGPGTRLTVL.